Sequencing of this T cell receptor beta chain was carried out in a study of T cells in Graves' hyperthyroidism and ophthalmopathy. The overall study: Any treatment followed the collection of peripheral blood at initial diagnosis. Study findings and constraints: Before onset, by a median of around 6.1 months, the model predicted ophthalmopathy.

Every diagnosis used clinical symptoms, serum thyroxine and TRAb, thyroid ultrasound and orbital computed tomography. Amplification of TCR beta CDR3 regions used RNA as the template. First-round RT-PCR of the TCR CDR3 relied on the HTBI primer set. TCRdb reprocessed the multiplex PCR reads with MiXCR, giving one entry per CDR3 protein. The table lists a few hundred thousand distinct CDR3 sequences, approximately 15% of them singletons. The CDR3 totals 14 residues. Trimming left V 4 bases short and J 0 bases short, with 9 bases between. Germline V gives CDR1 SGDLS, CDR2 YYNGEE. This clonotype showed up many times. Its antigen is undetermined.

The sequencing input was blood. The chain recombines TRBV9 with TRBJ2-3; no clear D gene. The receptor was isolated from a woman aged 30 to 39 with Graves' ophthalmopathy. The CDR3 region is CASSPYDSTDTQYF. CDR3 DNA: TGTGCCAGCAGCCCGTATGACAGCACAGATACGCAGTATTTT.